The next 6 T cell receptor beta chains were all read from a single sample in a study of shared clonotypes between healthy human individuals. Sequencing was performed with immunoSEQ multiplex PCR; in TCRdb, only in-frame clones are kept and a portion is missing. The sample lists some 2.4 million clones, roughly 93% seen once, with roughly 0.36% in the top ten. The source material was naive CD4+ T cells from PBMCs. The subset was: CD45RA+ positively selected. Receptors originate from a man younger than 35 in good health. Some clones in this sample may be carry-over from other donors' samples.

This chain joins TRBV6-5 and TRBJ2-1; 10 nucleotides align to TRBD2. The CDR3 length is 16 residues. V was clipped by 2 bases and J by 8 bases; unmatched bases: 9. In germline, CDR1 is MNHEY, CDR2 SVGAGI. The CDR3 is CASSYPSAGGRDEQFF. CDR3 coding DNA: TGTGCCAGCAGTTACCCCTCAGCGGGAGGGCGGGATGAGCAGTTCTTC.

The CDR3 here is CAWTPSIRRGSSYEQYF. DNA of the CDR3: TGTGCCTGGACCCCAAGTATTCGGCGGGGAAGCTCCTACGAGCAGTACTTC. The V gene is TRBV30, the J gene TRBJ2-7, with D perhaps matching TRBD2 (6 bases). With 4 bases removed from V and 0 bases from J, the gap between germline ends came to 22 bases. The CDR3 loop spans 17 amino acids. From germline, CDR1 is GTSNPN and CDR2 SVGIG (reference sequence).

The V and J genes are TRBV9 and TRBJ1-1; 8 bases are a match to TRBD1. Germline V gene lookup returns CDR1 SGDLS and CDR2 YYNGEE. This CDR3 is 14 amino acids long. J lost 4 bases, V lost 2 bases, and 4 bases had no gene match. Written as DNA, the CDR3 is TGTGCCAGCAGCGTGACAGGGGACGGCACTGAAGCTTTCTTT. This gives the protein CASSVTGDGTEAFF.

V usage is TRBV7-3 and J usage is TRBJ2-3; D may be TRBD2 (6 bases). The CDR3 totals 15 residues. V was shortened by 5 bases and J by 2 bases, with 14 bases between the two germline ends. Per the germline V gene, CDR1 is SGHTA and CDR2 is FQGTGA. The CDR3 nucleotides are TGTGCCAGCAGCGAAGGACTACACTTCACAGATACGCAGTATTTT. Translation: CASSEGLHFTDTQYF.

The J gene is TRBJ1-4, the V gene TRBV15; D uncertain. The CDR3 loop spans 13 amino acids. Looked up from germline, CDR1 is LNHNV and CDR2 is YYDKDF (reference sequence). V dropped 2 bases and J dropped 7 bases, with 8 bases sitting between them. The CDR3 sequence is CATSRSKVEKLFF. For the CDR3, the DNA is TGTGCCACCAGCAGATCAAAGGTTGAAAAACTGTTTTTT.

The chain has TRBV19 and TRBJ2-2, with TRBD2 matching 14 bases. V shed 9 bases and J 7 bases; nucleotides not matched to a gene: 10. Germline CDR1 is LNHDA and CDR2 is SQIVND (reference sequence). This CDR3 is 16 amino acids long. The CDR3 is CASQGGLAGESGELFF. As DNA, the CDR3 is TGTGCCAGCCAGGGGGGACTAGCGGGAGAAAGCGGGGAGCTGTTTTTT.